This entry describes one T cell receptor (beta chain). This clonotype was found once. Its recognized antigen is unknown. No qualities accompany the bases; no much larger clone lies one base away. A lone read gives weak evidence. The data belong to a study of CD8 T cells in Susac syndrome (dated by TCRdb to the late 2010s). Study-level background: The study used repertoire sequencing to test whether antigen drove CD8+ T cell activation and differentiation in Susac syndrome.

What the research found in general, with its limitations: The number of individuals in the TCR sequencing and HLA analysis was recognized as being relatively small.

Peripheral blood CD8+ and CD4+ T cells from healthy donors, Susac syndrome patients and multiple sclerosis patients were profiled using high-throughput TCR beta sequencing. Healthy donors were age- and sex-matched controls. Bulk CD8+ and CD4+ T cells were purified by magnetic negative isolation, while CD8+ TEMRA cells were enriched using FACS. Blood was drawn into EDTA tubes, processed within 24 hours, and PBMCs were isolated by density gradient centrifugation. PBMCs intended for TCR sequencing were cryopreserved in liquid nitrogen and thawed later in a water bath at 37 degrees C. The sorted or isolated CD4+, CD8+ and CD8+ TEMRA cells had a purity of 90% or higher. For CDR1 and CDR2, the germline V gene lists SGHDT and YYEEEE. The CDR3, from cysteine to phenylalanine, totals 16 residues. Here the CDR3 DNA is all that survives: 48 bases in frame from base 1. Deletion took 6 bases off V and 7 bases off J, with a span of 23 bases between the germline ends.

RNA was extracted using the RNeasy kit, and about 0.45 to 1 ug of the RNA was reverse transcribed with random hexamers. The immunoSEQ multiplex PCR assay, covering 54 Vbeta and 13 Jbeta segments, was used to amplify TCR beta CDR3 regions. PCR amplification bias was corrected by using a synthetic template baseline for primer optimization and computational correction. Per the authors' processing: Reads were assigned to V, D and J genes according to IMGT and analyzed in immunoSEQ Analyzer, with only productive sequences retained. To calculate clonality, Shannon entropy was normalized by log2 of the number of productive unique sequences and then subtracted from one. For each patient and control, public and private clones were evaluated among the 100 most prevalent clones. Susac-specific clones were defined as absent from healthy and MS cohorts, 850 to 1,300 published viral clones and other ImmuneACCESS disease sequences. TCRdb's own reprocessing of the public reads used fastp at Q25 and MiXCR and kept productive beta chains. One record per CDR3 amino acid sequence lists the most common genes and DNA. These V and J calls derive from TCRdb rather than the authors' analysis. Recorded for this sample are roughly 200,000 distinct CDR3 sequences; 85% to 95% of them occurred a single time. Approximately 0.094% of the sample is held by the ten biggest clonotypes.

The sample comprised CD4+ T cells from PBMCs. This TCR was recovered from a human donor in good health. This chain is built from TRBV5-6 and TRBJ2-1; the D gene could be TRBD1 or TRBD2, each one agreeing over 5 bases. CDR3 loop: CASNLPGTAGRNEQFF. The DNA reads TGTGCCAGCAACCTACCCGGGACGGCGGGTAGAAATGAGCAGTTCTTC.